This T cell receptor (beta chain) was recovered during a study of T cells in Graves' hyperthyroidism and ophthalmopathy. In its sample, this clonotype was seen a few times. This CDR3 comprises 13 residues. Germline V CDR1 and CDR2: SQVTM, ANQGSEA. With 3 bases removed from V and 7 bases from J, the gap between germline ends came to 13 bases. Template material for amplifying TCR beta CDR3 regions consisted of RNA transcripts. The study used the HTBI primer set for a first-round RT-PCR of the TCR CDR3. TCRdb called the multiplex PCR reads again in MiXCR, with one record for every CDR3 protein. The sample carries 300,000 to 450,000 distinct CDR3 sequences, around a sixth recorded once.

The rearrangement joins TRBV29-1 to TRBJ2-1; D may be TRBD2 (7 bases). The receptor comes from a woman under 30 with Graves' hyperthyroidism that later progressed to Graves' ophthalmopathy. The specimen was blood. CDR3 sequence (DNA): TGCAGCGTTGACGGGGGGCAGGGGAATGAGCAGTTCTTC. Protein product: CSVDGGQGNEQFF.